This T cell receptor (beta chain) was captured by sequencing in a study of T-cell reconstitution after alpha-beta-depleted transplantation in children. Study-wide points: Surviving recipient cells, namely T cells and thymic progenitors, were the source of high day-60 TCRbeta diversity in some patients. T-cell numbers and diversity, one year after transplant, stemmed largely from T cells that were newly produced. The study reportedly traced alpha-beta T cells about two months after transplant to several hundred expanded graft clones.

Molecular barcoding with unique molecular identifiers was used for the TCRbeta library. TCRdb re-analysed the PCR reads in MiXCR, keeping a single row per CDR3 protein. The table lists fewer than 550,000 distinct CDR3 sequences, 9.5% to 12% of them singletons. Germline CDR1 is MDHEN and CDR2 is SYDVKM. The CDR3 has 14 residues. Trimming removed 7 bases at V and 0 bases at J, with 10 bases between. Notes on this clonotype: What it binds is unknown.

The input for sequencing was PBMCs, mostly from graft donor cells, taken 180 days after TCRalphabeta/CD19-depleted stem cell transplant. The sequence was obtained from a female patient aged 2-9 years who had a stem cell transplant for aplastic anemia, so the T cells may come from the graft donor. The V gene is TRBV28, the J gene TRBJ1-3; D remains unclear. This chain's CDR3 is CASTIRLSGNTIYF. Written as DNA, the CDR3 is TGTGCCAGCACAATCAGACTCTCTGGAAACACCATATATTTT.